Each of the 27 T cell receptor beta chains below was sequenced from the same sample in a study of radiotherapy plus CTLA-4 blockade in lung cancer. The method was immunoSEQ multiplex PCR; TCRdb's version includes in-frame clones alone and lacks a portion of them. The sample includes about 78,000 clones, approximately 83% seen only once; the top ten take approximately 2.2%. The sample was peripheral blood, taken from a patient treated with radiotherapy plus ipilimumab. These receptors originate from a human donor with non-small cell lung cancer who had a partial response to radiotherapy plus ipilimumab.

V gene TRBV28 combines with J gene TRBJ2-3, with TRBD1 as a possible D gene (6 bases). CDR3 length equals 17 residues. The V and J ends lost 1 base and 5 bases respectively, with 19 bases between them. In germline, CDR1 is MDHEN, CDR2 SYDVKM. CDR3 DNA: TGTGCCAGCAGTTTATCCACAACAGGGTCAGTACAAGATACGCAGTATTTT. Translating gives CASSLSTTGSVQDTQYF.

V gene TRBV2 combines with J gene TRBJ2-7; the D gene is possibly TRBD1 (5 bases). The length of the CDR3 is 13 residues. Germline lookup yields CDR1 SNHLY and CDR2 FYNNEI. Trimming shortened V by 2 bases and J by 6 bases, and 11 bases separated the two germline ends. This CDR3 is CASSERSQGEQYF. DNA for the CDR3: TGTGCCAGCAGTGAAAGATCTCAGGGCGAGCAGTACTTC.

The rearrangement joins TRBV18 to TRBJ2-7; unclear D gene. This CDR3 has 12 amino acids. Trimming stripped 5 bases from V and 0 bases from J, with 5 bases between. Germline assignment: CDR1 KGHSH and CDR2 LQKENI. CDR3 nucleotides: TGTGCCAGCTCAGCCAGCTCCTACGAGCAGTACTTC. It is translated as CASSASSYEQYF.

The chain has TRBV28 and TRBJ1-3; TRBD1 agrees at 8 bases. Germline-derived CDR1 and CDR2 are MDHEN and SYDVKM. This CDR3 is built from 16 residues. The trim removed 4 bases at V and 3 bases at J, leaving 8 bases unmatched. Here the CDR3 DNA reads TGTGCCAGCAGTTACACTGGTACAGGGGGTGGAAACACCATATATTTT. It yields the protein CASSYTGTGGGNTIYF.

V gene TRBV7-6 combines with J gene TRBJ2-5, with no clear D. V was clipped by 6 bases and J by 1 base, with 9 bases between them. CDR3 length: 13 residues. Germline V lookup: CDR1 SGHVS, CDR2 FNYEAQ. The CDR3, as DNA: TGTGCCAGCAGTCTCGGAGCCCAAGAGACCCAGTACTTC. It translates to CASSLGAQETQYF.

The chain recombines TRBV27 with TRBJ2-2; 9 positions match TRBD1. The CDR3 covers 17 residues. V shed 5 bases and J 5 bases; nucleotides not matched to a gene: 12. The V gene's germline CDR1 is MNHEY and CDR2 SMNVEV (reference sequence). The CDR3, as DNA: TGTGCCAGCAGTCCGGGACAGGGACATCAACGGACCGGGGAGCTGTTTTTT. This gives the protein CASSPGQGHQRTGELFF.

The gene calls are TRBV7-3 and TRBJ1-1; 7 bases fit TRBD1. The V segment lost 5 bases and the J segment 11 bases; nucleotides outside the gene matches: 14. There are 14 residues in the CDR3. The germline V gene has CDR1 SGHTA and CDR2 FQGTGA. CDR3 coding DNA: TGTGCCAGCAGCCCCGACAGGGTTCAAGGTAGGGCTTTCTTT. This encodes CASSPDRVQGRAFF.

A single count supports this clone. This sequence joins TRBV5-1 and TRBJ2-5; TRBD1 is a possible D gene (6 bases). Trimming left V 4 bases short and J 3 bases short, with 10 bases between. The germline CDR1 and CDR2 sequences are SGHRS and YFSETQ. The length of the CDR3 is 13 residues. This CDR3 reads CASSPWTEETQYF. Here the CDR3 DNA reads TGCGCCAGCAGCCCGTGGACAGAAGAGACCCAGTACTTC. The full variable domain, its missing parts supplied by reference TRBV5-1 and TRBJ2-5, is KAGVTQTPRYLIKTRGQQVTLSCSPISGHRSVSWYQQTPGQGLQFLFEYFSETQRNKGNFPGRFSGRQFSNSRSEMNVSTLELGDSALYLCASSPWTEETQYFGPGTRLLVL.

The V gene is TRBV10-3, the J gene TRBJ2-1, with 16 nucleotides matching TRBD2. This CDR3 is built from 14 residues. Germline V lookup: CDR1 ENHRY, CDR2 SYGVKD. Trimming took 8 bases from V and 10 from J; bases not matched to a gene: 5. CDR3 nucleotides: TGTGCCATCGGGGGACTAGCGGGAGGGAAGGAGCAGTTCTTC. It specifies CAIGGLAGGKEQFF.

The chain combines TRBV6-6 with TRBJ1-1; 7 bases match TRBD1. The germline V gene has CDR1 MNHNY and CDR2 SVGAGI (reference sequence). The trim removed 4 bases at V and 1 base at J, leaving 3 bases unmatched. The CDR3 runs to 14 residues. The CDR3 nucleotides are TGTGCCAGCAGTTGGGACAGTTCGAACACTGAAGCTTTCTTT. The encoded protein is CASSWDSSNTEAFF.

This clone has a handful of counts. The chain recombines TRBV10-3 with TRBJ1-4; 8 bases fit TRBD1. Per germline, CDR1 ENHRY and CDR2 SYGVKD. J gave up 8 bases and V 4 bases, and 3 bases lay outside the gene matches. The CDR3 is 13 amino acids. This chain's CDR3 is CAISATGGEKLFF. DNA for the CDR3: TGTGCCATCAGTGCAACAGGGGGAGAAAAACTGTTTTTT.

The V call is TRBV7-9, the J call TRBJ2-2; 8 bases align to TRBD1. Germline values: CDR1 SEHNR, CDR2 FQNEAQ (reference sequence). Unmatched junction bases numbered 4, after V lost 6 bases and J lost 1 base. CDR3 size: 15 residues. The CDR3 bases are TGTGCCAGCAGGGGCGGACAGGGGAACACCGGGGAGCTGTTTTTT. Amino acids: CASRGGQGNTGELFF.

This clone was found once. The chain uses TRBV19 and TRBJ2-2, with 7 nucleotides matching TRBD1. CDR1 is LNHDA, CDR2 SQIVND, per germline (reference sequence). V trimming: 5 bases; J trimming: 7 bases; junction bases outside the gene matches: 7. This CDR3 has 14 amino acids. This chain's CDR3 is CASSSTGSGGELFF. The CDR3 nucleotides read TGTGCCAGTAGTTCGACAGGGAGCGGCGGGGAGCTGTTTTTT.

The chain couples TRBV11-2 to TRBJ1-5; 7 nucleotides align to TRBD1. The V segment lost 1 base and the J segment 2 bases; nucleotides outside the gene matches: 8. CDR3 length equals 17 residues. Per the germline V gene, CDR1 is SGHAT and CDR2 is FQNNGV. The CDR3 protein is CASSLGQGGVGNQPQHF. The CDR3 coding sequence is TGTGCCAGCAGCTTAGGTCAGGGGGGCGTAGGCAATCAGCCCCAGCATTTT.

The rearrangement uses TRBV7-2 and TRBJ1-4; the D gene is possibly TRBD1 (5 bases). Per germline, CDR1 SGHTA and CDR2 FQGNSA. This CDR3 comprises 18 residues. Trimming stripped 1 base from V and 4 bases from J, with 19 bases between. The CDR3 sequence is CASSLGLGHLRGNEKLFF. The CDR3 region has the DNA TGTGCCAGCAGCTTAGGATTGGGGCATCTTAGGGGTAATGAAAAACTGTTTTTT.

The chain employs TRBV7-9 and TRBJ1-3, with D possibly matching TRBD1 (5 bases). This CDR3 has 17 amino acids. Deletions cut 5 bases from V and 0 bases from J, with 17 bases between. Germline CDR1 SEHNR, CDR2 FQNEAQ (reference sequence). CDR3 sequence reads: CASSPRTPLLSGNTIYF. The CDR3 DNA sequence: TGTGCCAGCAGCCCTCGGACACCTTTACTCTCTGGAAACACCATATATTTT.

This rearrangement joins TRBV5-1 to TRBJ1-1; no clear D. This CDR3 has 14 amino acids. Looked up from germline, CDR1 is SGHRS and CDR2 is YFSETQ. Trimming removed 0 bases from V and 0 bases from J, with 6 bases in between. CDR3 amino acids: CASSLGALNTEAFF. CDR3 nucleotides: TGCGCCAGCAGCTTGGGGGCCTTGAACACTGAAGCTTTCTTT.

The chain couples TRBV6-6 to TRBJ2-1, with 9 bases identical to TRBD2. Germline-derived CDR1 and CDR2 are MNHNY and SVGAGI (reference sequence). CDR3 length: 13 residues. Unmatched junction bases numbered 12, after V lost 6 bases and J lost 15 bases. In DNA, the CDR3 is TGTGCCAGCAGAGAGCTAGCGGGACTCAGGTCGTTCTTC. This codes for CASRELAGLRSFF.

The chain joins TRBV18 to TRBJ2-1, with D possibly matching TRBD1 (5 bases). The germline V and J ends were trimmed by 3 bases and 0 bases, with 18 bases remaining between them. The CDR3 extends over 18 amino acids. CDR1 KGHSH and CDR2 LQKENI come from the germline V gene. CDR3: CASSPRKGIQSSYNEQFF. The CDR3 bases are TGTGCCAGCTCACCCCGTAAGGGGATACAGAGCTCCTACAATGAGCAGTTCTTC.

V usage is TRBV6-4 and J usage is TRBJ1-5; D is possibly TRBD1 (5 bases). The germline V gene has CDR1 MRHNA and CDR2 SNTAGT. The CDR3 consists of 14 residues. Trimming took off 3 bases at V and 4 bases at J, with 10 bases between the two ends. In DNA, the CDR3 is TGTGCCAGCAGTGAGACAGCAACAAATCAGCCCCAGCATTTT. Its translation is CASSETATNQPQHF.

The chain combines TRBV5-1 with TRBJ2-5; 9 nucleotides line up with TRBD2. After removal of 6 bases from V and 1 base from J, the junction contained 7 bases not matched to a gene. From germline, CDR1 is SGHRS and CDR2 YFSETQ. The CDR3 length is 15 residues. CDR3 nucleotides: TGCGCCAGCACACAGGCTAGCGGGGCCCAAGAGACCCAGTACTTC. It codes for CASTQASGAQETQYF. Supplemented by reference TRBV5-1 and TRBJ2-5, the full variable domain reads KAGVTQTPRYLIKTRGQQVTLSCSPISGHRSVSWYQQTPGQGLQFLFEYFSETQRNKGNFPGRFSGRQFSNSRSEMNVSTLELGDSALYLCASTQASGAQETQYFGPGTRLLVL.

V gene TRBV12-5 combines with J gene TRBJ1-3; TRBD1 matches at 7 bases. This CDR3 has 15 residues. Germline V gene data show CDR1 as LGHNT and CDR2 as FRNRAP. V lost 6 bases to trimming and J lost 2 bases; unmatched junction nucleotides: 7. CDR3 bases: TGTGCTAGTGGGACGGGGACAGCGCCTGGAAACACCATATATTTT. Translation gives CASGTGTAPGNTIYF.

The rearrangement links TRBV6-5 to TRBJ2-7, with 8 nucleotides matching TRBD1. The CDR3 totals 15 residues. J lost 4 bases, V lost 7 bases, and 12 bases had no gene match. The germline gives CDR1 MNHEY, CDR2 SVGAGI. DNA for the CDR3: TGTGCCAGCATTCGAGGACAGGGTTGGTTGTACGAGCAGTACTTC. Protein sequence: CASIRGQGWLYEQYF.

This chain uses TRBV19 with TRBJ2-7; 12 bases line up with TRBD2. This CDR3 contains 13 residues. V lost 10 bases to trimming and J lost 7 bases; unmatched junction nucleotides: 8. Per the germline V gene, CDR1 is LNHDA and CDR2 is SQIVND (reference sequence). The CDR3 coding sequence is TGTGCCACCTCTAGCGGGAGGGCCGGGGAGCAGTACGTC. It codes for CATSSGRAGEQYV.

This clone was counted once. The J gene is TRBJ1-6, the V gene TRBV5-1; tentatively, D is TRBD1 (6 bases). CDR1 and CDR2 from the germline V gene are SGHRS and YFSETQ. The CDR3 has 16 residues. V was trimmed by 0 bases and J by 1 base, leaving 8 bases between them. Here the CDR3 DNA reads TGCGCCAGCAGCTTGGAGGGGGGGTCCTATAATTCACCCCTCCACTTT. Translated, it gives CASSLEGGSYNSPLHF.

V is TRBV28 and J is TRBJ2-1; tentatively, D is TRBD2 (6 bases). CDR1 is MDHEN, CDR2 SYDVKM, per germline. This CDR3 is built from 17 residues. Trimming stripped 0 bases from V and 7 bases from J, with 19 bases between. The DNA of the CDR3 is TGTGCCAGCAGTTTATGGAAGGTAGCGGACAACCGGAATGAGCAGTTCTTC. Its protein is CASSLWKVADNRNEQFF.

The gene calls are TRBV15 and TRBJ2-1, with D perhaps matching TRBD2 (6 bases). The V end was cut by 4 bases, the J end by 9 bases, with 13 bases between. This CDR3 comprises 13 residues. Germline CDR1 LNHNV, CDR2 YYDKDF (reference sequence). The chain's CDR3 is CATSISGVPEQFF. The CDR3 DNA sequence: TGTGCCACCAGCATATCGGGGGTCCCTGAGCAGTTCTTC.